These 9 T cell receptor beta chains share one sample of origin, sequenced in a study of Ad26.COV2.S vaccination and SARS-CoV-2 variants. Generated by immunoSEQ multiplex PCR, the TCRdb table keeps only in-frame clones and is missing some. The sample has about 280,000 clones; around 87% are singletons. The treatment was: roughly 19 received Ad26.COV2.S at low or high dose, single or two shots; 5 received placebo; per-sample allocation not given. Sampling happened 63 days after the first vaccine or placebo injection. The material was peripheral blood, obtained in a trial of Ad26.COV2.S vaccine versus placebo. Every receptor here comes from a person aged 18 to 65 who received the Ad26.COV2.S COVID-19 vaccine or a placebo.

The chain uses TRBV7-2 and TRBJ1-5; D unresolved. This CDR3 comprises 15 residues. Trimming removed 1 base from V and 0 bases from J, with 7 bases in between. CDR1 and CDR2 (germline): SGHTA, FQGNSA. The CDR3 sequence is CASSLGGYSNQPQHF. The CDR3 nucleotides read TGTGCCAGCAGCTTAGGAGGTTATAGCAATCAGCCCCAGCATTTT.

The chain joins TRBV19 to TRBJ1-5; D is unclear. Germline values: CDR1 LNHDA, CDR2 SQIVND (reference sequence). The CDR3 spans 12 residues. V dropped 6 bases and J dropped 6 bases, with 9 bases sitting between them. The CDR3 loop reads CASSPRSQPQHF. In DNA form, the CDR3 reads TGTGCCAGTAGCCCACGGAGTCAGCCCCAGCATTTT.

The chain combines TRBV7-9 with TRBJ2-3; possibly TRBD2 for D (6 bases). The CDR3 extends over 15 amino acids. V lost 5 bases and J lost 2, with 14 bases in between. Per germline, CDR1 SEHNR and CDR2 FQNEAQ (reference sequence). The chain's CDR3 is CASSLRLAVTDTQYF. The DNA for the CDR3 is TGTGCCAGCAGCCTACGATTAGCGGTCACAGATACGCAGTATTTT.

The V call is TRBV2, the J call TRBJ2-2; D may match TRBD1 or TRBD2 (6 bases each). Trimming cost V 4 bases and J 5 bases, with 11 bases left between them. Per the germline V gene, CDR1 is SNHLY and CDR2 is FYNNEI. This CDR3 has 14 residues. The chain's CDR3 is CASSGGALTGELFF. The CDR3 DNA reads TGTGCCAGCAGTGGGGGGGCTCTGACCGGGGAGCTGTTTTTT.

The rearrangement links TRBV7-3 to TRBJ1-1; D is ambiguous. Trimming took 4 bases from V and 1 from J, leaving 7 bases between them. Germline CDR1 and CDR2: SGHTA and FQGTGA. The CDR3 consists of 13 residues. The DNA for the CDR3 is TGTGCCAGCAGCTCCTTTCGGAACACTGAAGCTTTCTTT. Protein: CASSSFRNTEAFF.

V gene TRBV7-2 combines with J gene TRBJ2-2; 7 bases map to TRBD2. This CDR3 comprises 15 residues. Germline loops: CDR1 SGHTA, CDR2 FQGNSA. With V trimmed by 3 bases and J by 4 bases, 5 bases remained unmatched. CDR3 sequence (DNA): TGTGCCAGCAGCTTCACTAGCGTCGGCACCGGGGAGCTGTTTTTT. Translated: CASSFTSVGTGELFF. The complete variable domain, with remaining parts taken from reference TRBV7-2 and TRBJ2-2, reads GAGVSQSPSNKVTEKGKDVELRCDPISGHTALYWYRQSLGQGLEFLIYFQGNSAPDKSGLPSDRFSAERTGGSVSTLTIQRTQQEDSAVYLCASSFTSVGTGELFFGEGSRLTVL.

This chain connects TRBV29-1 to TRBJ1-4; D might be TRBD1 (6 bases). CDR1 and CDR2 (germline): SQVTM, ANQGSEA. The CDR3 loop spans 13 amino acids. V lost 6 bases and J lost 4, with 12 bases in between. The CDR3 DNA reads TGCAGCGTGACAGGAATGGGTAATGAAAAACTGTTTTTT. Translation: CSVTGMGNEKLFF. Using reference TRBV29-1 and TRBJ1-4 for the parts outside the CDR3, the full variable domain is SAVISQKPSRDICQRGTSLTIQCQVDSQVTMMFWYRQQPGQSLTLIATANQGSEATYESGFVIDKFPISRPNLTFSTLTVSNMSPEDSSIYLCSVTGMGNEKLFFGSGTQLSVL.

This clone showed up just once. The chain uses TRBV30 and TRBJ1-1; no reliable D call. V was clipped by 0 bases and J by 1 base, with 6 bases between them. The germline CDR1 and CDR2 sequences are GTSNPN and SVGIG (reference sequence). The CDR3 is 13 amino acids. The DNA for the CDR3 is TGTGCCTGGAGTGTCCCGGGGAACACTGAAGCTTTCTTT. It is translated as CAWSVPGNTEAFF.

This chain joins TRBV19 and TRBJ2-3; 7 bases match TRBD1. Germline trimming cut 10 bases from V and 2 bases from J; bases unmatched to any gene: 12. This CDR3 contains 15 residues. Germline lookup yields CDR1 LNHDA and CDR2 SQIVND (reference sequence). CDR3 residues: CAIPFKGQITDTQYF. In DNA form, the CDR3 reads TGTGCCATCCCGTTCAAGGGACAGATCACAGATACGCAGTATTTT. The entire variable domain, with the rest obtained from reference TRBV19 and TRBJ2-3, is as follows: DGGITQSPKYLFRKEGQNVTLSCEQNLNHDAMYWYRQDPGQGLRLIYYSQIVNDFQKGDIAEGYSVSREKKESFPLTVTSAQKNPTAFYLCAIPFKGQITDTQYFGPGTRLTVL.